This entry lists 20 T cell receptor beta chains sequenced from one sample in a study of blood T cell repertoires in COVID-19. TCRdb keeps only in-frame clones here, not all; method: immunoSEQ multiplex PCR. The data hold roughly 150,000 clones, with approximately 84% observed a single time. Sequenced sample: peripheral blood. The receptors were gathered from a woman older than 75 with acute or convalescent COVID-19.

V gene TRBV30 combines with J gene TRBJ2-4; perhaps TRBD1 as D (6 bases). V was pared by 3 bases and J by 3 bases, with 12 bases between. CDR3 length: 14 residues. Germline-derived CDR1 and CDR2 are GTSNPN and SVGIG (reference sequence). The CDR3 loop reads CAWRTPDSKNIQYF. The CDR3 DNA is TGTGCCTGGAGGACCCCGGACAGCAAAAACATTCAGTACTTC.

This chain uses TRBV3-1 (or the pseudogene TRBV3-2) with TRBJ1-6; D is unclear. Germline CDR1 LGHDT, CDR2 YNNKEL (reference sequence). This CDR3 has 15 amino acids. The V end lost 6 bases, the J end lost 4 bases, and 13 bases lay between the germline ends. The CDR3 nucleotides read TGTGCCAGCAGTCTTGTTGCGGGGTATAATTCACCCCTCCACTTT. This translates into CASSLVAGYNSPLHF.

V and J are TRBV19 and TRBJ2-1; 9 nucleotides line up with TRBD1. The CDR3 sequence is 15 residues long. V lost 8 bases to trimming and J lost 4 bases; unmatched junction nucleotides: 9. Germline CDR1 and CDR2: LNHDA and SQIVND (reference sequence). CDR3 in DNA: TGTGCCAGTCAATCCGGGACAGGGTTATACAATGAGCAGTTCTTC. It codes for CASQSGTGLYNEQFF.

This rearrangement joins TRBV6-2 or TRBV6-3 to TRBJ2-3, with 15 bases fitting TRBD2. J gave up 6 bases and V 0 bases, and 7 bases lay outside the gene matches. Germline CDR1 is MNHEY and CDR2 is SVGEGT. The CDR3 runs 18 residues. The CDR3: CASSYSGTSGGSLDTQYF. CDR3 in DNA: TGTGCCAGCAGTTACTCCGGGACTAGCGGGGGGTCCCTCGATACGCAGTATTTT.

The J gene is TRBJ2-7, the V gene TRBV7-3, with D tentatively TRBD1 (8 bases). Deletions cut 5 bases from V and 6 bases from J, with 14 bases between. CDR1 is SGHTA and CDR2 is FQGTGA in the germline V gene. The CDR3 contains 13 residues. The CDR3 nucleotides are TGTGCCAGCAGCCAACAGGGGGGGTCCGAGCAGTACTTC. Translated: CASSQQGGSEQYF.

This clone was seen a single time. The chain's CDR3 is CATSRDLETAYGYTF. The DNA for the CDR3 is TGTGCCACCAGCAGAGATCTCGAGACAGCCTATGGCTACACCTTC. V and J are TRBV15 and TRBJ1-2; D is perhaps TRBD1 (5 bases). The CDR3 has 15 residues. CDR1 is LNHNV and CDR2 is YYDKDF in the germline V gene (reference sequence). Trimming left V 0 bases short and J 4 bases short, with 12 bases between.

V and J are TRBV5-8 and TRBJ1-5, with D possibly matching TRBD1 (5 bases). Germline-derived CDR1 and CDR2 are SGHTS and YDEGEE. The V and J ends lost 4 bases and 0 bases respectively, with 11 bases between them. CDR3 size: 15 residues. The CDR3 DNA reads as TGTGCCAGCAGCCGGGGACTGAATAGCAATCAGCCCCAGCATTTT. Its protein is CASSRGLNSNQPQHF.

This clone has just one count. The CDR3 region is CASSYLGQATYGYTF. The CDR3 coding sequence is TGTGCCAGCAGTTACCTGGGACAGGCTACCTATGGCTACACCTTC. The rearrangement links TRBV6-5 to TRBJ1-2; 8 nucleotides line up with TRBD1. V trimming: 2 bases; J trimming: 4 bases; junction bases outside the gene matches: 6. The germline CDR1 and CDR2 sequences are MNHEY and SVGAGI. The CDR3 has 15 amino acids.

The CDR3 DNA is TGTGCCAGTAGTATAGGACTAGAAGGGGCTCGGGAAAAACTGTTTTTT. The encoded protein is CASSIGLEGAREKLFF. The chain is built from TRBV19 and TRBJ1-4; TRBD1 is a possible D gene (5 bases). Trimming left V 1 base short and J 8 bases short, with 17 bases between. The CDR3 is 16 residues long. Germline lookup yields CDR1 LNHDA and CDR2 SQIVND (reference sequence).

CDR3 coding DNA: TGTGCCACCAGTGATTCCCGGGACACCAGGATTCAGCCCCAGCATTTT. Protein: CATSDSRDTRIQPQHF. The J gene is TRBJ1-5, the V gene TRBV24-1; TRBD1 might be the D (6 bases). The CDR3 extends over 16 amino acids. Per the germline V gene, CDR1 is KGHDR and CDR2 is SFDVKD. V was cut by 2 bases and J by 6 bases, with 16 bases left in between.

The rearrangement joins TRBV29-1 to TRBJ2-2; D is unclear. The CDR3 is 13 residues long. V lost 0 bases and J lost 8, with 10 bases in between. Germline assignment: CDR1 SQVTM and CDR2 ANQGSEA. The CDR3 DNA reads TGCAGCGTTGAAGATCTGTACTCTGGGGAGCTGTTTTTT. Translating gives CSVEDLYSGELFF.

The CDR3 nucleotides read TGCGCCAGCAGCTTGATTCTAGGGGATGATGGCTACACCTTC. This codes for CASSLILGDDGYTF. The V and J genes are TRBV5-1 and TRBJ1-2; possibly TRBD1 for D (5 bases). Deletions cut 1 base from V and 6 bases from J, with 13 bases between. Looked up from germline, CDR1 is SGHRS and CDR2 is YFSETQ. CDR3 length: 14 amino acids.

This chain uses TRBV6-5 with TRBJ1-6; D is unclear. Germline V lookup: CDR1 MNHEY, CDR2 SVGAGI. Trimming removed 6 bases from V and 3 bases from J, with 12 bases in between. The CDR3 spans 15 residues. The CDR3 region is CASRLREVYNSPLHF. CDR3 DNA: TGTGCCAGCAGGCTCCGCGAAGTCTATAATTCACCCCTCCACTTT.

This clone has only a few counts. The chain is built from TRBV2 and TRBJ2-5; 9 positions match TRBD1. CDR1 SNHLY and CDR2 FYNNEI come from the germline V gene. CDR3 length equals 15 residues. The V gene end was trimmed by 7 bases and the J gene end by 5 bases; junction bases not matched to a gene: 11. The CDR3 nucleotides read TGTGCCAGCACCCCTCCCGGGACAGGGCGCGAGACCCAGTACTTC. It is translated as CASTPPGTGRETQYF.

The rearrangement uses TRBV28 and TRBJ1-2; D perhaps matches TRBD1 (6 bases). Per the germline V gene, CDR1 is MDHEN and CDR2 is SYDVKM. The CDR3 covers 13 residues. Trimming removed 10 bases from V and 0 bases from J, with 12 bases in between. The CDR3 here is CATRTDANYGYTF. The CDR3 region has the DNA TGTGCCACCCGGACAGACGCTAACTATGGCTACACCTTC.

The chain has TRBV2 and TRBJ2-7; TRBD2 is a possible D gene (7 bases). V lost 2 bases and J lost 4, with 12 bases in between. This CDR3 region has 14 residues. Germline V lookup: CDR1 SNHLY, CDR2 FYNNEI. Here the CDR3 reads CASSERGADYEQYF. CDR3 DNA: TGTGCCAGCAGTGAACGGGGGGCGGATTACGAGCAGTACTTC.

CDR3 loop: CASRADRGGYNEQFF. CDR3 nucleotides: TGCGCCAGCAGGGCCGACAGGGGAGGGTACAATGAGCAGTTCTTC. This chain connects TRBV5-1 to TRBJ2-1, with D possibly being TRBD1 (8 bases). The germline gives CDR1 SGHRS, CDR2 YFSETQ. V shed 5 bases and J shed 4 bases, with 16 bases lying between them. The CDR3 is 15 residues long. Full variable domain (remainder filled in from reference TRBV5-1 and TRBJ2-1): KAGVTQTPRYLIKTRGQQVTLSCSPISGHRSVSWYQQTPGQGLQFLFEYFSETQRNKGNFPGRFSGRQFSNSRSEMNVSTLELGDSALYLCASRADRGGYNEQFFGPGTRLTVL.

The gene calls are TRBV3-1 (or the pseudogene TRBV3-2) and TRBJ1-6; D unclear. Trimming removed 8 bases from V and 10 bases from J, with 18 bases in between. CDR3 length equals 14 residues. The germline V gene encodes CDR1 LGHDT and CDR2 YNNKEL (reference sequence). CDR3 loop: CASGTIAVKSPLHF. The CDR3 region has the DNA TGTGCCAGCGGTACAATCGCGGTAAAGTCACCCCTCCACTTT.

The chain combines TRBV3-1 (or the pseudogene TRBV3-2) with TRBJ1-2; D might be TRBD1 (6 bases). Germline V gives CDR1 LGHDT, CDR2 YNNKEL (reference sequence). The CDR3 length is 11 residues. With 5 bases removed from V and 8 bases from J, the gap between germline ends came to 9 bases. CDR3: CASSSTGGYTF. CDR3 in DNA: TGTGCCAGCAGCTCCACAGGGGGCTACACCTTC.

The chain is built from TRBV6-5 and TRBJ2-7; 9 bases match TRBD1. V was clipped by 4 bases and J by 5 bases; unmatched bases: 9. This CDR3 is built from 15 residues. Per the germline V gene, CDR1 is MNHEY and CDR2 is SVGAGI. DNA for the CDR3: TGTGCCAGCAGTTCATCCGGGACAGGGCCCCACGAGCAGTACTTC. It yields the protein CASSSSGTGPHEQYF.